Below, one TCR beta chain is given with its context. The antigen remains undetermined. Each CDR3 protein gets one entry after TCRdb re-called the RACE reads with MiXCR. Altogether 350,000 to 400,000 distinct CDR3 sequences are present, under 6.5% being singletons, with the ten largest covering about 5%. The data are from a study of human T cells and chemical hapten exposure. Time point: patch test 2, 6 weeks after DPC sensitization. Treatment: therapeutic diphenylcyclopropenone sensitization with weekly scalp DPC. Overall study results and limits: It was expanded TCRs that formed significantly more large CDR3 similarity clusters than controls did.

Trimming pared 0 bases from V and 4 bases from J, leaving 16 bases between. This CDR3 comprises 16 residues. CDR1 and CDR2 from the germline V gene are SGHRS and YFSETQ. This receptor was identified in a woman aged 18-30 years with alopecia areata. Some clones in this sample may be carry-over from other donors' samples. The chain has TRBV5-1 and TRBJ1-1; D might be TRBD1 (6 bases). The sequenced sample was whole blood, obtained in connection with sensitization to the hapten diphenylcyclopropenone (DPC). The CDR3 loop reads CASSLARLGGFTEAFF. As DNA, the CDR3 is TGCGCCAGCAGCTTGGCCCGTCTTGGGGGCTTCACTGAAGCTTTCTTT.